The rows below give T cell receptor beta chains drawn from one sample of a study of CD8 T cells in Susac syndrome. TCRdb reprocessed the immunoSEQ multiplex PCR reads via MiXCR and lists one record per CDR3 protein. The sample carries about 120,000 distinct CDR3 sequences, approximately 94% recorded once. The sequencing input was CD4+ T cells from PBMCs. Receptors originate from a human donor with multiple sclerosis. The CDR3 runs from the conserved cysteine through the conserved F or W. D genes are given only for firm matches.

J | V | length | D | CDR3 | DNA
TRBJ1-1 | TRBV20-1 | 15 | NA | CSASKASARNTEAFF | TGCAGTGCTAGTAAGGCCTCAGCCAGGAACACTGAAGCTTTCTTT
TRBJ2-2 | TRBV4-3 | 17 | NA | CASSQDGGRRSTGELFF | TGCGCCAGCAGCCAAGATGGGGGCAGGAGGAGCACCGGGGAGCTGTTTTTT
TRBJ1-1 | TRBV18 | 15 | NA | CASSLARGMNTEAFF | TGTGCCAGCTCACTGGCCAGGGGCATGAACACTGAAGCTTTCTTT
TRBJ2-5 | TRBV5-1 | 16 | TRBD2 | CASSFGTSGSQETQYF | TGCGCCAGCAGCTTTGGGACTAGCGGGAGTCAAGAGACCCAGTACTTC
TRBJ2-7 | TRBV6-2/TRBV6-3 | 17 | NA | CASSYPQGGTESYEQYF | TGTGCCAGCAGTTACCCACAGGGCGGGACCGAAAGCTACGAGCAGTACTTC
TRBJ2-7 | TRBV7-7 | 15 | NA | CASSLEEGLTYEQYF | TGTGCCAGCAGCTTAGAAGAGGGCCTAACCTACGAGCAGTACTTC
TRBJ1-2 | TRBV6-5 | 14 | TRBD1 | CASSPRDRDHGYTF | TGTGCCAGCAGCCCTAGGGACAGGGACCATGGCTACACCTTC
TRBJ2-5 | TRBV4-2 | 17 | NA | CASSQDPGTDPKETQYF | TGTGCCAGCAGCCAAGACCCAGGGACTGATCCTAAGGAGACCCAGTACTTC
TRBJ1-4 | TRBV30 | 14 | NA | CAWSAGLSSEKLFF | TGTGCCTGGAGTGCGGGCCTCTCATCGGAAAAACTGTTTTTT
TRBJ2-7 | TRBV27 | 14 | TRBD1 | CASSLRDSQYEQYF | TGTGCCAGCAGTCTCCGGGACAGTCAGTACGAGCAGTACTTC
TRBJ2-1 | TRBV27 | 16 | NA | CASSLLGVASSYEQFF | TGTGCCAGCAGTTTATTAGGAGTAGCGTCGTCCTATGAGCAGTTCTTC
TRBJ1-1 | TRBV25-1 | 12 | NA | CASNYLYTEAFF | TGTGCCAGCAATTACTTGTACACTGAAGCTTTCTTT
TRBJ2-7 | TRBV10-3 | 14 | NA | CAISRVRGSYEQYF | TGTGCCATCTCTCGCGTGAGGGGTTCCTACGAGCAGTACTTC
TRBJ1-2 | TRBV5-1 | 14 | NA | CASSLDRPNYGYTF | TGCGCCAGCAGCTTGGATCGCCCTAACTATGGCTACACCTTC
TRBJ1-1 | TRBV18 | 16 | TRBD1 | CASSPDRVGGNTEAFF | TGTGCCAGCTCACCGGACAGGGTTGGTGGGAACACTGAAGCTTTCTTT
TRBJ2-5 | TRBV12-3/TRBV12-4 | 14 | TRBD2 | CASSPPGGGETQYF | TGTGCCAGCAGCCCCCCGGGGGGAGGAGAGACCCAGTACTTC
TRBJ2-7 | TRBV6-5 | 16 | TRBD1 | CASSYDPGQVAYEQYF | TGTGCCAGCAGTTACGACCCGGGACAGGTAGCCTACGAGCAGTACTTC
TRBJ2-7 | TRBV10-3 | 13 | NA | CAIRPLGAYEQYF | TGTGCCATCAGGCCCCTGGGGGCCTACGAGCAGTACTTC
TRBJ2-6 | TRBV11-3 | 17 | NA | CASSLGWKTVGANVLTF | TGTGCCAGCAGCTTGGGCTGGAAGACAGTTGGGGCCAACGTCCTGACTTTC
TRBJ1-1 | TRBV6-5 | 15 | NA | CASSSSGSQRTEAFF | TGTGCCAGCAGTTCCTCGGGGTCCCAGAGGACTGAAGCTTTCTTT